Described below is a single TCR beta chain sequence and its context. The antigen is not known. This specimen belongs to a study of T cells in tuberculosis. Whole-study context: Sequenced TCRs come from CD1B-GMM tetramer-binding T cells.

The CDR3 sequence is 15 residues long. With 0 bases removed from V and 2 bases from J, the gap between germline ends came to 10 bases. Germline CDR1 is LGHNA and CDR2 is YNFKEQ. General study findings and limits: Samples were chosen by availability of cryopreserved specimens. Active tuberculosis TCR-alpha repertoires lay closer to GMM-specific TCRs than IGRA-negative controls, suggesting clonal expansion.

Sequencing used immunoSEQ multiplex PCR; TCRdb keeps in-frame clones, though not all of them. The repertoire holds under 35,000 clones, approximately 93% seen once, with roughly 8% in the top ten. The sequencing sample was made of PBMCs. J is TRBJ1-1 and V is TRBV4-2; tentatively, D is TRBD1 (5 bases). The receptor's source is a donor aged 10-29 years with latent tuberculosis or without tuberculosis infection. CDR3 region: CASSQERRANTEAFF. For the CDR3, the DNA is TGTGCCAGCAGCCAAGAACGCAGGGCCAACACTGAAGCTTTCTTT.